This TCR beta chain is drawn from a study of blood T cell repertoires in COVID-19. About the study: Whether acute or convalescent, the COVID-19 samples came from the United States, Italy and Spain. PBMCs, B-cell-depleted T cells, or T cells provided the cDNA or gDNA that made up the material.

Per the authors' pipeline: For nucleated cells, counts were estimated from reference gene primer amplification. Repertoires were generated with immunoSEQ multiplex PCR, while TCRdb's copy carries only in-frame clones and drops some. Clone size and V and J calls were adopted from that table, with D and trimming inferred from the DNA. The sample has more than 100,000 clones, more than 60% seen once. The CDR3 is made up of 13 amino acids. The germline V gene encodes CDR1 MNHEY and CDR2 SVGAGI. Trimming cost V 8 bases and J 5 bases, with 15 bases left between them. The TCR was taken from a man in his 70s with acute or convalescent COVID-19. Sequenced sample: peripheral blood. The chain uses TRBV6-5 and TRBJ1-2; perhaps TRBD1 as D (6 bases). The CDR3 loop reads CASWPTGSYGYTF. In nucleotides, the CDR3 is TGTGCCAGCTGGCCAACAGGGTCGTATGGCTACACCTTC.